Following are 31 T cell receptor beta chains from one sample sequenced in a study of T cells in Graves' hyperthyroidism and ophthalmopathy. The CDR3 regions of TCR beta were amplified from RNA transcripts. The primer set for the first-round RT-PCR of the TCR CDR3 was HTBI. Using its own MiXCR run on the multiplex PCR reads, TCRdb lists one record per CDR3 protein. This table holds over 45,000 distinct CDR3 sequences, approximately 48% found once. Sequencing was done on a sample of blood. The receptors shown here come from a woman between 45 and 60 years old with Graves' ophthalmopathy.

On this clonotype itself: At one boundary the junction diverges from the germline segment, which might be a read error. The V call is TRBV19, the J call TRBJ1-5, with 7 bases fitting TRBD1. The CDR3 consists of 14 residues. The germline V gene has CDR1 LNHDA and CDR2 SQIVND (reference sequence). Written as DNA, the CDR3 is TGTGCCAGTATCAGCGGGATCCTGGGACAGCCCCGGCATTTT. Translated, it gives CASISGILGQPRHF. The full variable domain, completed using reference TRBV19 and TRBJ1-5, is DGGITQSPKYLFRKEGQNVTLSCEQNLNHDAMYWYRQDPGQGLRLIYYSQIVNDFQKGDIAEGYSVSREKKESFPLTVTSAQKNPTAFYLCASISGILGQPRHFGDGTRLSIL.

This sequence joins TRBV29-1 and TRBJ1-2; no clear D gene. This CDR3 is built from 11 residues. V lost 6 bases to trimming and J lost 7 bases, with 12 bases between them. Germline V gene sequence: CDR1 SQVTM, CDR2 ANQGSEA. The CDR3 nucleotides are TGCAGCGTCCTAAGGACTGGTGGCTACACCTTC. This gives the protein CSVLRTGGYTF.

This clonotype was detected many times. The V gene is TRBV4-2, the J gene TRBJ2-7, with D perhaps matching TRBD1 or TRBD2 (5 bases each). This CDR3 has 16 residues. Germline V gene sequence: CDR1 LGHNA, CDR2 YNFKEQ. Between the trimmed V and J ends, which lost 3 bases and 4 bases, there was a span of 19 bases. The CDR3, as DNA: TGTGCCAGCAGCCAGGAAACCGGGACCTCTCCTTACGAGCAGTACTTC. Amino acids: CASSQETGTSPYEQYF.

The chain combines TRBV15 with TRBJ2-3; 10 bases line up with TRBD2. The trim removed 8 bases at V and 2 bases at J, leaving 4 bases unmatched. The CDR3 totals 14 residues. The germline CDR1 and CDR2 sequences are LNHNV and YYDKDF (reference sequence). CDR3 DNA sequence: TGTGCCACCCTTGGACTAGCGGACACAGATACGCAGTATTTT. This codes for CATLGLADTDTQYF.

There are many counts of this clonotype. The chain employs TRBV29-1 and TRBJ2-2; D not resolved. Trimming removed 0 bases at V and 4 bases at J, with 9 bases between. Germline V gene data show CDR1 as SQVTM and CDR2 as ANQGSEA. This CDR3 spans 14 amino acids. The CDR3 DNA sequence: TGCAGCGTTGAAGACCCCCAGCTCACCGGGGAGCTGTTTTTT. Translated: CSVEDPQLTGELFF.

This clonotype was seen repeatedly, ten times or more. The CDR3 nucleotides read TGCAGTGCTAGACCGACTAGCTCCGGGGAGCTGTTTTTT. Translated: CSARPTSSGELFF. This sequence joins TRBV20-1 and TRBJ2-2, with 7 bases identical to TRBD2. The germline V gene encodes CDR1 DFQATT and CDR2 SNEGSKA (reference sequence). This CDR3 is 13 amino acids long. Trimming cost V 2 bases and J 6 bases; bases outside gene matches: 3.

At least ten counts were recorded for this clonotype. V usage is TRBV7-2 and J usage is TRBJ1-1, with D perhaps matching TRBD1 (5 bases). This CDR3 is 13 amino acids long. Germline V gene data show CDR1 as SGHTA and CDR2 as FQGNSA. The V gene lost 6 bases and the J gene lost 0 bases, with 8 bases spanning the gap. The CDR3 bases are TGTGCCAGCAGGGAGGACATGAACACTGAAGCTTTCTTT. It encodes CASREDMNTEAFF.

In this sample, this clonotype turned up many times. The chain joins TRBV5-1 to TRBJ2-1; D might be TRBD1 or TRBD2, each matching 5 bases. The V end was cut by 4 bases, the J end by 5 bases, with 10 bases between. CDR3 length: 13 residues. Germline V gene sequence: CDR1 SGHRS, CDR2 YFSETQ. Here the CDR3 reads CASSLGVDNEQFF. CDR3 sequence (DNA): TGCGCCAGCAGCCTGGGGGTCGACAATGAGCAGTTCTTC.

With respect to this clonotype: A much more abundant neighbour one base away suggests this may be a read error. The chain is built from TRBV6-1 and TRBJ2-3; possible D gene TRBD2, 5 bases. The germline V gene encodes CDR1 MNHNS and CDR2 SASEGT. The CDR3 has 15 residues. V was pared by 5 bases and J by 8 bases, with 20 bases between. The CDR3 bases are TGTGCCAGCAGTTACGTAGAGGGCCGCAGAGGTACGCAGTATTTT. It codes for CASSYVEGRRGTQYF.

This clonotype was detected a few times. The chain uses TRBV28 and TRBJ2-1; 9 bases agree with TRBD1. This CDR3 comprises 16 residues. Germline-derived CDR1 and CDR2 are MDHEN and SYDVKM. After removal of 0 bases from V and 6 bases from J, the junction contained 6 bases not matched to a gene. The CDR3 is CASSLWGQGRGNEQFF. CDR3 DNA sequence: TGTGCCAGCAGTTTATGGGGACAGGGCAGGGGCAATGAGCAGTTCTTC.

The rearrangement uses TRBV19 and TRBJ2-7, with a possible D match to TRBD2 (6 bases). V dropped 9 bases and J dropped 2 bases, with 14 bases sitting between them. CDR3 length: 13 amino acids. Germline loops: CDR1 LNHDA, CDR2 SQIVND (reference sequence). CDR3 nucleotide sequence: TGTGCCAGCCAGCGGGTCTCCCCCTACGAGCAGTACTTC. Translating gives CASQRVSPYEQYF.

The chain links TRBV12-3 or TRBV12-4 to TRBJ2-7, with a possible D match to TRBD1 (6 bases). The CDR3 sequence is 14 residues long. V was clipped by 6 bases and J by 2 bases, with 14 bases between them. Here the CDR3 DNA reads TGTGCCAGCAGCGTAGCAGGGGTTCCCTACGAGCAGTACTTC. This gives the protein CASSVAGVPYEQYF.

This clonotype was seen repeatedly, ten times or more. V and J are TRBV6-1 and TRBJ1-3, with no clear D. The CDR3 has 14 residues. The V gene's germline CDR1 is MNHNS and CDR2 SASEGT. Deletions cut 2 bases from V and 0 bases from J, with 5 bases between. The chain's CDR3 is CASSEKGSGNTIYF. CDR3 coding DNA: TGTGCCAGCAGTGAAAAGGGCTCTGGAAACACCATATATTTT.

The rearrangement uses TRBV20-1 and TRBJ2-1, with D perhaps TRBD1 (6 bases). The J call is uncertain, as TRBJ2-7 better fits the DNA end. The germline gives CDR1 DFQATT, CDR2 SNEGSKA (reference sequence). The length of the CDR3 is 13 residues. The CDR3 sequence: CSAGPLGASGQYF. The CDR3 DNA is TGCAGTGCTGGACCGCTGGGGGCCAGTGGGCAGTACTTC.

The gene calls are TRBV7-8 and TRBJ2-3; TRBD1 matches 9 bases. Gene TRBJ1-5 matches the end of the DNA better, so the J call may be wrong. The CDR3 consists of 15 residues. Germline lookup yields CDR1 SGHVS and CDR2 FQNEAQ. The CDR3 coding sequence is TGTGCCAGCAGCTTGACAGGGGGGGGAGGAGATACGCAGCATTTT. Amino acid sequence: CASSLTGGGGDTQHF.

The chain joins TRBV10-1 to TRBJ2-2; possibly TRBD2 for D (5 bases). Germline CDR1 and CDR2: WNHNN and SYGVQD (reference sequence). The CDR3 sequence is 17 residues long. Trimming stripped 0 bases from V and 1 base from J, with 12 bases between. The CDR3 DNA is TGCGCCAGCAGTGAGTCAGTGCTAGCCGTGAACACCGGGGAGCTGTTTTTT. Its translation is CASSESVLAVNTGELFF.

This clonotype was recorded at least ten times. This chain uses TRBV11-2 with TRBJ2-1; 8 bases agree with TRBD2. The CDR3 is 11 residues long. The germline CDR1 and CDR2 sequences are SGHAT and FQNNGV. CDR3 protein: CAVAGYNEQFF. The CDR3 bases are TGTGCTGTAGCGGGGTACAATGAGCAGTTCTTC.

This CDR3 reads CASSYTGISGNTF. The CDR3 nucleotides read TGCGCCAGCAGTTACACAGGGATCTCTGGAAACACCTTC. V is TRBV10-2 and J is TRBJ1-2, with D possibly matching TRBD1 (6 bases). The CDR3 sequence is 13 residues long. Germline V lookup: CDR1 WSHSY, CDR2 SAAADI. V lost 5 bases, J lost 12 bases, and 19 bases lay in between.

This clonotype appeared once. The chain has TRBV5-1 and TRBJ1-4, with D possibly TRBD1 on 5 matching bases. Trimming cost V 0 bases and J 0 bases, with 12 bases left between them. Germline loops: CDR1 SGHRS, CDR2 YFSETQ. This CDR3 has 17 residues. The CDR3 region has the DNA TGCGCCAGCAGCTTGGGGGGACCACCGTCAACTAATGAAAAACTGTTTTTT. It specifies CASSLGGPPSTNEKLFF.

V is TRBV20-1 and J is TRBJ1-5, with 11 bases matching TRBD1. With V trimmed by 1 base and J by 7 bases, 0 bases remained unmatched. Germline V gene lookup returns CDR1 DFQATT and CDR2 SNEGSKA (reference sequence). The CDR3 is 13 residues long. Written as DNA, the CDR3 is TGCAGTGCTAGAGGGACAGGGGGCCAGCCCCAGCATTTT. Translated: CSARGTGGQPQHF.

Relative to its sample, this clonotype is medium-sized. The chain recombines TRBV10-3 with TRBJ2-5, with D possibly TRBD2 on 6 matching bases. The V gene's germline CDR1 is ENHRY and CDR2 SYGVKD. V dropped 10 bases and J dropped 0 bases, with 21 bases sitting between them. The CDR3 extends over 16 amino acids. CDR3 DNA sequence: TGTGCCACCTACGGAGGGACCGGGAGTTACCAAGAGACCCAGTACTTC. It is translated as CATYGGTGSYQETQYF.

This clonotype was found many times. The chain combines TRBV6-6 with TRBJ1-6, with D unresolved. The germline CDR1 and CDR2 sequences are MNHNY and SVGAGI (reference sequence). This CDR3 is 13 amino acids long. The V gene lost 4 bases and the J gene lost 10 bases, with 11 bases spanning the gap. This CDR3 is CASSFPASSPLHF. The CDR3 coding sequence is TGTGCCAGCAGTTTCCCAGCGAGCTCACCCCTCCACTTT.

For this clonotype: Being one base from a much bigger clone, this may be a read error. The CDR3 sequence is CASSQDTGFYSEQFF. CDR3 bases: TGCGCCAGCAGCCAGGATACTGGTTTCTACAGTGAGCAGTTCTTC. The chain recombines TRBV7-7 with TRBJ2-1; D uncertain. The CDR3 length is 15 residues. Germline lookup yields CDR1 SSHAT and CDR2 FNYEAQ (reference sequence).

This clonotype has more than one count but fewer than ten. The DNA of the CDR3 is TGTGCCAGCAGTCCGAAACGGGACCGCTATGGCTACACCTTC. Its translation: CASSPKRDRYGYTF. The V gene is TRBV27, the J gene TRBJ1-2; weak D call: TRBD1 (5 bases). The CDR3 has 14 residues. Germline values: CDR1 MNHEY, CDR2 SMNVEV (reference sequence). V lost 5 bases, J lost 4 bases, and 14 bases lay in between.

A few counts support this clonotype. The genes are TRBV15 and TRBJ2-7, with D uncertain. The CDR3 extends over 10 amino acids. Germline CDR1 is LNHNV and CDR2 is YYDKDF (reference sequence). With 5 bases removed from V and 6 bases from J, the gap between germline ends came to 5 bases. The CDR3 sequence: CATSVGEQYF. For the CDR3, the DNA is TGTGCCACCAGCGTCGGCGAGCAGTACTTC.

This clonotype has only a few counts. This may stem from a read error, because a much larger clone lies one nucleotide away. This rearrangement joins TRBV5-5 to TRBJ2-7; perhaps D is TRBD1 or TRBD2 (6 bases each). The CDR3 spans 13 residues. The ends were cut back, 3 bases at V and 0 bases at J, with 7 bases in the middle. CDR1 and CDR2 from the germline V gene are SGHKS and YYEKEE (reference sequence). This chain's CDR3 is CASSWGASYEQYF. CDR3 bases: TGTGCCAGCAGCTGGGGGGCCTCCTACGAGCAGTACTTC.

This clonotype was counted ten times or more. V is TRBV11-2 and J is TRBJ2-3; a weak D match, TRBD2 (6 bases). The CDR3 totals 13 residues. Between the trimmed V and J ends, which lost 4 bases and 5 bases, there was a span of 10 bases. Germline loops: CDR1 SGHAT, CDR2 FQNNGV. The CDR3 coding sequence is TGTGCCAGCAGCTCTCCGGGGGAAGATACGCAGTATTTT. This gives the protein CASSSPGEDTQYF.

The chain has TRBV2 and TRBJ2-3; 10 positions agree with TRBD1. Trimming at V came to 6 bases and at J to 3 bases, leaving 3 bases not matched to a gene. This CDR3 is 14 amino acids long. From germline, CDR1 is SNHLY and CDR2 FYNNEI. CDR3 sequence reads: CASSEGQGTDTQYF. In DNA, the CDR3 is TGTGCCAGCAGCGAGGGACAGGGGACAGATACGCAGTATTTT.

Notes on this clonotype: Since a much larger clone is just one base distant, this may be a read error. V gene TRBV5-5 combines with J gene TRBJ1-2; D is undetermined. The germline V and J ends were trimmed by 7 bases and 8 bases, with 18 bases remaining between them. Per the germline V gene, CDR1 is SGHKS and CDR2 is YYEKEE (reference sequence). The CDR3 extends over 13 amino acids. CDR3 nucleotide sequence: TGTGCCAGCGGCTCAACCGGGGTCGGGGGCTACACCTTC. Residues: CASGSTGVGGYTF.

Points on this clonotype: The missing conserved phenylalanine or tryptophan at the end of this CDR3 makes a read error likely. The gene calls are TRBV29-1 and TRBJ2-3; D is undetermined. The CDR3 spans 11 residues. V lost 7 bases to trimming and J lost 6 bases, with 11 bases between them. Germline V CDR1 and CDR2: SQVTM, ANQGSEA. CDR3: CSALVFDTQYL. The CDR3 DNA is TGCAGCGCCCTGGTATTCGATACGCAGTATCTT.

The chain has TRBV18 and TRBJ2-7; D is perhaps TRBD2 (5 bases). This CDR3 contains 14 residues. Trimming pared 6 bases from V and 6 bases from J, leaving 18 bases between. The germline V gene encodes CDR1 KGHSH and CDR2 LQKENI. The CDR3, as DNA: TGTGCCAGCTCTTCAATTCCCACTACTAGCGAGCAGTACTTC. Protein product: CASSSIPTTSEQYF.